The entry below describes one T cell receptor (beta chain). Trimming left V 4 bases short and J 8 bases short, with 14 bases between. Germline-derived CDR1 and CDR2 are LGHNA and YSLEER. The CDR3 length is 14 residues. The data derive from a study of blood T cell repertoires in COVID-19. Study-wide context: The United States, Italy and Spain provided the acute and convalescent COVID-19 samples. PBMCs, B-cell-depleted T cells, or T cells were the source of the cDNA or gDNA that made up the material.

Original methodology: Using reference gene primer amplification, nucleated cell counts were estimated. Clones were read by immunoSEQ multiplex PCR, and TCRdb kept only the in-frame ones, dropping some. The D gene and trimming were derived from the DNA, and the V and J assignments and clone size from that table. The top ten clones hold 1.5% to 2% of a sample with around 140,000 clones, around 81% of them seen once. The receptor was derived from a human donor in a cohort sampled during active COVID-19. The rearrangement links TRBV4-3 to TRBJ1-4; TRBD1 might be the D (5 bases). The sample comprised peripheral blood. In DNA, the CDR3 is TGCGCCAGCAGCCCCGGACCATGGGGCGAAAAACTGTTTTTT. Its translation: CASSPGPWGEKLFF.